The 9 T cell receptor beta chains presented below share a single source sample, sequenced in a study of T cell responses to AZD1222 COVID-19 vaccine. The table came from immunoSEQ multiplex PCR; TCRdb's copy has only in-frame clones and leaves some out. The sample includes more than 85,000 clones, about 88% seen only once; the top ten take approximately 17%. This specimen was peripheral blood, taken on day 0 of AZD1222 vaccination. The receptors shown here come from an adult in good health.

This rearrangement joins TRBV28 to TRBJ1-6; TRBD1 aligns across 10 bases. With 5 bases clipped from V and 9 bases from J, the junction kept 7 bases outside the gene matches. This CDR3 has 15 amino acids. Germline V CDR1 and CDR2: MDHEN, SYDVKM. CDR3 nucleotide sequence: TGTGCCAGCAGTAAGCGACAGGGGGCGTTTTCACCCCTCCACTTT. It encodes CASSKRQGAFSPLHF.

CDR3 nucleotides: TGCGCCAGCAGCTTGGTAGGAGGGTTGTACGAGCAGTACTTC. Translated: CASSLVGGLYEQYF. This rearrangement joins TRBV5-1 to TRBJ2-7; a weak D match, TRBD2 (6 bases). The CDR3 is made up of 14 amino acids. V lost 0 bases and J lost 4, with 11 bases in between. Germline V CDR1 and CDR2: SGHRS, YFSETQ.

The chain is built from TRBV27 and TRBJ2-3, with a weak D call TRBD2 (6 bases). CDR1 and CDR2 (germline): MNHEY, SMNVEV (reference sequence). The CDR3 length is 11 residues. V lost 0 bases and J 12 bases, leaving 7 bases between the germline ends. The CDR3 region has the DNA TGTGCCAGCAGTTTATCAGGGACTCAGTATTTT. Protein product: CASSLSGTQYF.

This clone was observed a few times. This chain uses TRBV7-2 with TRBJ2-1; 8 bases are shared with TRBD1. Trimming cost V 4 bases and J 5 bases; bases outside gene matches: 4. The CDR3 length is 14 residues. Germline V gene lookup returns CDR1 SGHTA and CDR2 FQGNSA. The CDR3 DNA reads TGTGCCAGCAGCTGGGACAGGCGGAACAATGAGCAGTTCTTC. Translated, it gives CASSWDRRNNEQFF.

The chain has TRBV5-4 and TRBJ2-7, with TRBD2 identical over 9 bases. The CDR3 loop spans 16 amino acids. With V trimmed by 4 bases and J by 3 bases, 11 bases remained unmatched. Germline V gene lookup returns CDR1 SGHNT and CDR2 YYREEE (reference sequence). CDR3 amino acids: CASSVGSSGTYYEQYF. In DNA form, the CDR3 reads TGTGCCAGCAGCGTAGGGTCTAGCGGGACGTACTACGAGCAGTACTTC.

The V call is TRBV5-4, the J call TRBJ2-3; 8 bases line up with TRBD2. The CDR3 has 16 residues. V trimming: 0 bases; J trimming: 5 bases; junction bases outside the gene matches: 8. Germline loops: CDR1 SGHNT, CDR2 YYREEE (reference sequence). CDR3 nucleotides: TGTGCCAGCAGCTTGGGGGCTAGCGGGCGGGGAGATACGCAGTATTTT. It encodes CASSLGASGRGDTQYF.

In DNA, the CDR3 is TGTGCCAGCAGCCTATCGGACAGGGGGTCCACTGAAGCTTTCTTT. It is translated as CASSLSDRGSTEAFF. V usage is TRBV7-9 and J usage is TRBJ1-1; 10 bases line up with TRBD1. The CDR3 is 15 amino acids. V was clipped by 5 bases and J by 4 bases; unmatched bases: 7. The V gene's germline CDR1 is SEHNR and CDR2 FQNEAQ (reference sequence).

V usage is TRBV5-4 and J usage is TRBJ1-2, with 10 bases identical to TRBD1. V was pared by 2 bases and J by 2 bases, with 3 bases of the junction left unmatched. The CDR3 extends over 15 amino acids. In germline, CDR1 is SGHNT, CDR2 YYREEE (reference sequence). The CDR3 nucleotides are TGTGCCAGCAGCTTACTGGACAGGGGGAACTATGGCTACACCTTC. Translating gives CASSLLDRGNYGYTF.

This chain links TRBV6-6 with TRBJ1-5; D may be TRBD1 (5 bases). Trimming cost V 8 bases and J 2 bases, with 7 bases left between them. This CDR3 has 12 residues. The germline V gene encodes CDR1 MNHNY and CDR2 SVGAGI (reference sequence). CDR3 DNA: TGTGCCAGCTGCAGGGGCAATCAGCCCCAGCATTTT. This gives the protein CASCRGNQPQHF.